This T cell receptor (beta chain) was observed in a study of shared T cell receptors in the human thymus. The germline CDR1 and CDR2 sequences are MGHDK and SYGVNS. CDR3 length: 15 amino acids. The V gene lost 3 bases and the J gene lost 7 bases, with 16 bases spanning the gap. Clones were read by immunoSEQ multiplex PCR, and TCRdb kept only the in-frame ones, dropping some. Of 540,000 or so clones in the sample, about 80% were seen once. This sample was also put to use in a study of human thymus T cells. Turning to that study: Donors were healthy Finnish infants having corrective surgery for congenital heart defects. In corrective heart surgery, resections were taken, and these provided the thymus tissue. Thymic and blood repertoires seemed to favor certain V and J genes. There were highly overlapping thymic repertoires among unrelated individuals, as related research reported.

This chain joins TRBV25-1 and TRBJ2-1, with a possible D match to TRBD2 (6 bases). The specimen was thymocytes. The TCR comes from a boy under two years old with a congenital heart defect. The CDR3 DNA sequence: TGTGCCAGCAGTGATAAGCGGGCACGGCTTAATGAGCAGTTCTTC. Protein sequence: CASSDKRARLNEQFF.